Listed below are T cell receptor beta chains from one sample, sequenced in a study of cytomegalovirus exposure and HLA in healthy donors. Assay used: immunoSEQ multiplex PCR; TCRdb lists only in-frame clones, some missing. The sample has hundreds of thousands of clones; approximately 87% are singletons. Specimen: PBMCs. These TCRs come from a woman aged 18-29 years in good health and CMV-seronegative. Both conserved end residues are trimmed from each CDR3.

ASRRGTDGNTIY | TRBJ1-3 | 12 | TRBV7-2
ASSALAGFYEQY | TRBJ2-7 | 12 | TRBV6-5
AWSVGGDLGTQY | TRBJ2-5 | 12 | TRBV30
ASSVGGAAYEQY | TRBJ2-7 | 12 | TRBV9
ASSYSEGTYEQY | TRBJ2-7 | 12 | TRBV6-5
ASSPGSYSGNTIY | TRBJ1-3 | 13 | TRBV18
ASSLSEGGHYGYT | TRBJ1-2 | 13 | TRBV27
AWSQAGSADTQY | TRBJ2-3 | 12 | TRBV30
ASSTLGDLSYEQY | TRBJ2-7 | 13 | TRBV9
ASSAVMAGNSYEQY | TRBJ2-7 | 14 | TRBV2
SVEDQLGNTIY | TRBJ1-3 | 11 | TRBV29-1
ASSYSGINEQF | TRBJ2-1 | 11 | TRBV6-5
ASSAYTDTQY | TRBJ2-3 | 10 | TRBV2
ASSYRVMNTEAF | TRBJ1-1 | 12 | TRBV6-5
ASSQGTASYEQY | TRBJ2-7 | 12 | TRBV4-1
SVARLAGYNEQF | TRBJ2-1 | 12 | TRBV29-1
ASNRVDTEAF | TRBJ1-1 | 10 | TRBV6-1
SARRRDTQY | TRBJ2-3 | 9 | TRBV20-1
ASRVVDREYQPQH | TRBJ1-5 | 13 | TRBV19
ASSDGGTANYGYT | TRBJ1-2 | 13 | TRBV25-1
ASSLGGQPNTEAF | TRBJ1-1 | 13 | TRBV28
ATKGEDYGYT | TRBJ1-2 | 10 | TRBV10-3
AWSALTTYNSPLH | TRBJ1-6 | 13 | TRBV30
SVSQSSYNEQF | TRBJ2-1 | 11 | TRBV29-1
ASRPTREVSDTQY | TRBJ2-3 | 13 | TRBV2
ASSPRRTSQETQY | TRBJ2-5 | 13 | TRBV4-1
ASRDRGDGYT | TRBJ1-2 | 10 | TRBV2
ASSWDRGGDLNTEAF | TRBJ1-1 | 15 | TRBV7-8
ASSLEHSRTNEQF | TRBJ2-1 | 13 | TRBV7-2